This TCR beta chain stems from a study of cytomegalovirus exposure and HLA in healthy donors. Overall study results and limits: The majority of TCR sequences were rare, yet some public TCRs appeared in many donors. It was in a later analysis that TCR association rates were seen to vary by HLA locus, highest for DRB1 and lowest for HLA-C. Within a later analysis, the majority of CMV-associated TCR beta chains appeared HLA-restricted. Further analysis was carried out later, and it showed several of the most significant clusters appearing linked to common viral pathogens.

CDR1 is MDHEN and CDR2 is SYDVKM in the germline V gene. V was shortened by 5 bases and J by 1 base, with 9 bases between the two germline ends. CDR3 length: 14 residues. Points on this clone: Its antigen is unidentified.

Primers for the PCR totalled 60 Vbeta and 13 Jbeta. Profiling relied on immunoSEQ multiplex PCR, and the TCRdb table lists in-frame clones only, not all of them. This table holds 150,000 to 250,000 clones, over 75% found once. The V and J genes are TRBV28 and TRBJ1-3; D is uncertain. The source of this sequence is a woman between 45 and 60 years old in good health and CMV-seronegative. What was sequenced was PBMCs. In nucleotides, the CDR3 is TGTGCCAGCAGTGCGTCTTCTTCTGGAAACACCATATATTTT. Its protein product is CASSASSSGNTIYF.